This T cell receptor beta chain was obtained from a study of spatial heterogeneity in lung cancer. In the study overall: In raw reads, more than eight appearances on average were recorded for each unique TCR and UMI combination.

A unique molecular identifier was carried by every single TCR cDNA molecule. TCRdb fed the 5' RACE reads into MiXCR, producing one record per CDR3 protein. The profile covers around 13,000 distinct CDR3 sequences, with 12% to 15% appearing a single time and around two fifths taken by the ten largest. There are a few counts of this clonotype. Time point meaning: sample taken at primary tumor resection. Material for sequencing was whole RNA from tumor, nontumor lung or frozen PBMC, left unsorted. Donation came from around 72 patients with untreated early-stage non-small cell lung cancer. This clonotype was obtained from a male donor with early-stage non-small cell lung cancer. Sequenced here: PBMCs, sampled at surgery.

The CDR3 here is CASSILGGGNTGELFF. CDR3 nucleotide sequence: TGTGCCAGTAGTATCCTCGGCGGGGGGAACACCGGGGAGCTGTTTTTT. The rearrangement joins TRBV19 to TRBJ2-2; TRBD2 aligns across 7 bases. The CDR3 is 16 residues long. Germline V gives CDR1 LNHDA, CDR2 SQIVND (reference sequence). The trim removed 3 bases at V and 1 base at J, leaving 5 bases unmatched.